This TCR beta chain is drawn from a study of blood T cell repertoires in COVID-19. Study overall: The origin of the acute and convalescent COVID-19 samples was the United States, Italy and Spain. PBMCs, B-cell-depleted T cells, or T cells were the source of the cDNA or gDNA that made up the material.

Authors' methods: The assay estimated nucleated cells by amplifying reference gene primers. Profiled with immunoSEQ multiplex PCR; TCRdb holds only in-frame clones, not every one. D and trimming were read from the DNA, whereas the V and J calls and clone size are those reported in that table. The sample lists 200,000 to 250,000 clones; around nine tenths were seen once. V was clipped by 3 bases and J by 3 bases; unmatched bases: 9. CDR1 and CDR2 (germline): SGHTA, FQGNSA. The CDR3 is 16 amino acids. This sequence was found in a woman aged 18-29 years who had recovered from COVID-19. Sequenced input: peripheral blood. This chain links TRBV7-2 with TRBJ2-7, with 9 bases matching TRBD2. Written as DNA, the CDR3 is TGTGCCAGCAGCTTTAATCGCGGGAGGGATTTCTACGAGCAGTACTTC. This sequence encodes CASSFNRGRDFYEQYF.